The 20 T cell receptor beta chains presented below share a single source sample, sequenced in a study of blood T cells in healthy people across ages. PCR was performed a second time for about 7 to 11 cycles using a sample-barcoded 5' primer and a J-beta primer mix. TCRdb analysed the 5' RACE reads with MiXCR anew, one entry per CDR3 protein. The data contain 1.5 million or so distinct CDR3 sequences, roughly 43% of them singletons. Input material: blood. These receptor sequences come from a woman younger than 30 in good health.

The chain uses TRBV4-1 and TRBJ1-6; the match to TRBD1 covers 10 bases. The CDR3 sequence is 15 residues long. Trimming at V came to 0 bases and at J to 11 bases, leaving 4 bases not matched to a gene. Germline V gene lookup returns CDR1 MGHRA and CDR2 YSYEKL. CDR3 bases: TGCGCCAGCAGCCAAGACGGGACAGGGGACCCACCCCTCCACTTT. It translates to CASSQDGTGDPPLHF.

There are many counts of this clonotype. The V and J genes are TRBV20-1 and TRBJ2-1; 10 bases agree with TRBD2. The J call may be mistaken, given a closer DNA end match to TRBJ2-7. The CDR3 runs 13 residues. Germline assignment: CDR1 DFQATT and CDR2 SNEGSKA (reference sequence). The CDR3 coding sequence is TGCAGTGCCGGGACTAGCGACTACAATGAGCAGTACTTC. Protein sequence: CSAGTSDYNEQYF.

The V and J genes are TRBV16 and TRBJ1-2; 11 bases match TRBD1. With 4 bases clipped from V and 5 bases from J, the junction kept 6 bases outside the gene matches. The germline V gene has CDR1 KGHSY and CDR2 FQNENV. The CDR3 totals 15 residues. The CDR3 spells CASSRRGQGAYGYTF. As DNA, the CDR3 is TGTGCCAGCAGCCGCCGCGGACAGGGGGCTTATGGCTACACCTTC.

The rearrangement uses TRBV7-9 and TRBJ2-2, with D perhaps matching TRBD1 (5 bases). Germline CDR1 SEHNR, CDR2 FQNEAQ (reference sequence). This CDR3 contains 16 residues. Trimming took 1 base from V and 7 from J, leaving 16 bases between them. The CDR3 protein is CASSLVWQGRGGELFF. CDR3 nucleotides: TGTGCCAGCAGCTTAGTCTGGCAGGGTCGCGGCGGGGAGCTGTTTTTT.

V usage is TRBV29-1 and J usage is TRBJ1-2; D remains unclear. The CDR3 totals 13 residues. Germline-derived CDR1 and CDR2 are SQVTM and ANQGSEA. The ends were cut back, 4 bases at V and 8 bases at J, with 17 bases in the middle. This chain's CDR3 is CSVVMMGSQGYTF. CDR3 DNA: TGCAGCGTTGTCATGATGGGTTCGCAGGGCTACACCTTC.

This clonotype was seen a handful of times. J is TRBJ2-7 and V is TRBV20-1; D not certain. This CDR3 region has 14 residues. CDR1 is DFQATT and CDR2 is SNEGSKA in the germline V gene (reference sequence). The V end was cut by 5 bases, the J end by 1 base, with 15 bases between. This chain's CDR3 is CSALDIMGSYEQYF. Here the CDR3 DNA reads TGCAGTGCTTTAGACATCATGGGGTCCTACGAGCAGTACTTC.

This clonotype was observed a handful of times. The chain has TRBV9 and TRBJ1-6, with a tentative D call TRBD1 (5 bases). This CDR3 is 15 amino acids long. Germline V CDR1 and CDR2: SGDLS, YYNGEE. The V and J ends lost 0 bases and 9 bases respectively, with 13 bases between them. The chain's CDR3 is CASSVDGGSGSPLHF. The DNA for the CDR3 is TGTGCCAGCAGCGTAGACGGGGGGTCGGGTTCACCCCTCCACTTT. The complete variable domain, with remaining parts taken from reference TRBV9 and TRBJ1-6, reads DSGVTQTPKHLITATGQRVTLRCSPRSGDLSVYWYQQSLDQGLQFLIQYYNGEERAKGNILERFSAQQFPDLHSELNLSSLELGDSALYFCASSVDGGSGSPLHFGNGTRLTVT.

The rearrangement joins TRBV7-9 to TRBJ2-7; a weak D match, TRBD1 (6 bases). The assigned J gene may be wrong: the sequence end matches TRBJ2-5 better. CDR3 length equals 16 residues. Germline CDR1 reads SEHNR; CDR2 reads FQNEAQ (reference sequence). CDR3 DNA sequence: TGTGCCAGCAGCTTAGCCCCCGTAGACAGGAGAGAGACCCAGTACTTC. Amino acids: CASSLAPVDRRETQYF.

The chain has TRBV3-1 and TRBJ1-1; D possibly corresponds to TRBD1 (5 bases). V was pared by 5 bases and J by 0 bases, with 19 bases between. Germline V gene data show CDR1 as LGHDT and CDR2 as YNNKEL (reference sequence). The CDR3 spans 17 residues. The CDR3, as DNA: TGTGCCAGCAGCGATAGACAGCACCTCTCCGTGAACACTGAAGCTTTCTTT. Translated, it gives CASSDRQHLSVNTEAFF.

The DNA of the CDR3 is TGTGCCAGCAGCTTAGGGATCGCGGGAGGGCTACAAGAGACCCAGTACTTC. This gives the protein CASSLGIAGGLQETQYF. The genes are TRBV7-2 and TRBJ2-5; 9 bases line up with TRBD2. The CDR3 length is 17 residues. J gave up 2 bases and V 1 base, and 8 bases lay outside the gene matches. Germline CDR1 is SGHTA and CDR2 is FQGNSA.

This clonotype was picked up a small number of times. The chain is built from TRBV11-1 and TRBJ2-3, with unresolved D. Germline loops: CDR1 SGHAT, CDR2 FQDESV (reference sequence). Trimming took 6 bases from V and 6 from J, leaving 19 bases between them. This CDR3 is 15 amino acids long. DNA of the CDR3: TGTGCCAGCAGTAACCCGACATCGAGTCGGGATACGCAGTATTTT. Amino acids: CASSNPTSSRDTQYF.

The chain links TRBV5-1 to TRBJ2-3, with 7 nucleotides matching TRBD1. V was clipped by 4 bases and J by 2 bases; unmatched bases: 10. This CDR3 is built from 16 residues. Germline CDR1 reads SGHRS; CDR2 reads YFSETQ. The CDR3 DNA reads as TGCGCCAGCAGCCTTACAGGGGCCCGGCCCACAGATACGCAGTATTTT. Protein product: CASSLTGARPTDTQYF.

V is TRBV7-2 and J is TRBJ1-5; tentatively, D is TRBD1 (5 bases). Looked up from germline, CDR1 is SGHTA and CDR2 is FQGNSA. The CDR3 length is 15 residues. The V and J ends lost 5 bases and 4 bases respectively, with 15 bases between them. CDR3 loop: CASSRSGRINQPQHF. CDR3 in DNA: TGTGCCAGCAGCAGGTCGGGACGGATTAATCAGCCCCAGCATTTT.

CDR3 sequence: CASSPGLHQEFEKLFF. The CDR3 nucleotides are TGTGCCAGCAGCCCTGGTCTACATCAGGAGTTTGAAAAACTGTTTTTT. This chain connects TRBV4-2 to TRBJ1-4, with D unresolved. This CDR3 region has 16 residues. V lost 4 bases and J lost 7, with 19 bases in between. Germline V gives CDR1 LGHNA, CDR2 YNFKEQ.

V is TRBV4-3 and J is TRBJ1-5; D unclear. Trimming took off 0 bases at V and 0 bases at J, with 12 bases between the two ends. This CDR3 is built from 17 residues. Germline assignment: CDR1 LGHNA and CDR2 YSLEER. The CDR3 is CASSQDWADYSNQPQHF. In DNA form, the CDR3 reads TGCGCCAGCAGCCAAGATTGGGCGGATTATAGCAATCAGCCCCAGCATTTT.

The chain carries TRBV7-2 and TRBJ2-1, with 8 bases aligning to TRBD2. V gave up 4 bases and J gave up 3 bases; unmatched junction bases: 17. The CDR3 is 19 residues long. Germline CDR1 is SGHTA and CDR2 is FQGNSA. CDR3 loop: CASSSSGVAASGLYNEQFF. The CDR3 DNA reads TGTGCCAGCAGCTCAAGTGGGGTCGCGGCTAGCGGGCTCTACAATGAGCAGTTCTTC.

This clonotype has more than one count but fewer than ten. V is TRBV27 and J is TRBJ2-1; unclear D gene. With 7 bases removed from V and 3 bases from J, the gap between germline ends came to 13 bases. The CDR3 contains 14 residues. CDR1 MNHEY and CDR2 SMNVEV come from the germline V gene (reference sequence). CDR3 amino acids: CASKGVLYYNEQFF. CDR3 DNA: TGTGCCAGCAAAGGAGTCCTCTACTACAATGAGCAGTTCTTC.

Many counts were recorded for this clonotype. V and J are TRBV4-1 and TRBJ2-4, with D possibly being TRBD1 (5 bases). CDR3 length: 15 amino acids. Trimming took 10 bases from V and 1 from J, leaving 17 bases between them. Per germline, CDR1 MGHRA and CDR2 YSYEKL. The chain's CDR3 is CATPRQIDAKNIQYF. CDR3 DNA sequence: TGCGCCACCCCCCGACAGATCGACGCCAAAAACATTCAGTACTTC.

This chain connects TRBV7-2 to TRBJ1-2; TRBD1 is a possible D gene (6 bases). With 5 bases removed from V and 7 bases from J, the gap between germline ends came to 17 bases. CDR1 and CDR2 from the germline V gene are SGHTA and FQGNSA. The CDR3 totals 14 residues. The CDR3 DNA sequence: TGTGCCAGCAGCCTCGACAGGCTCCAGGGTGGCTACACCTTC. It is translated as CASSLDRLQGGYTF.

The CDR3 sequence is CASNVRDEQFF. The CDR3 DNA is TGTGCCAGCAACGTCAGGGATGAGCAGTTCTTC. The chain joins TRBV5-6 to TRBJ2-1; D is perhaps TRBD1 (5 bases). Looked up from germline, CDR1 is SGHDT and CDR2 is YYEEEE. CDR3 length: 11 residues. V lost 6 bases and J lost 8, with 9 bases in between.